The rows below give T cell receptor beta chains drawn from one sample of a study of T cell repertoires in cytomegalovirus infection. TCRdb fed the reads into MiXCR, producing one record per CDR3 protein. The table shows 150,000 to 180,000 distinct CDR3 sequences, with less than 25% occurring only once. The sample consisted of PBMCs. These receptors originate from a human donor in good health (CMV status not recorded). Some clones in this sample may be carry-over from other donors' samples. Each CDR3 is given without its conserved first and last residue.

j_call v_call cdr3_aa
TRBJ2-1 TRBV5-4 ASSPRGSSGVASYNEQF
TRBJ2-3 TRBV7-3 ASSSLSGSADTQY
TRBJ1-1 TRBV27 ASRRTGVGSTEAF
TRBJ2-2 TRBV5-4 ASSEPMEGNTGELF
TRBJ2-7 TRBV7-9 ASSLSQGQGYNEQY
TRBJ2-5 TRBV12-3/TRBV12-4 ATGQGRETQY
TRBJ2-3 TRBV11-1 ASSLYRGPSTDTQY
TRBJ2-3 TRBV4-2 ASSQEERGGADTQY
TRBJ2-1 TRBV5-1 ASSLREGPSYNEQF
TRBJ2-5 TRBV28 ASTGTRETQY
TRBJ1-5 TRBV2 ASSRLARGNSNQPQH
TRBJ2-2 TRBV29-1 SVTPGTGGSSGELF
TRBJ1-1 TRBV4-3 ASSPSLGGTEAF
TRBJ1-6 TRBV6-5 ASSYGTGVPPLH
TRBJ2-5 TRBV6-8 ASSYERLRGTQY
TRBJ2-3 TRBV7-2 ASSLDTEFTDTQY
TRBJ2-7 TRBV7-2 ASSRDRVRYEQY
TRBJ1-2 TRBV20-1 SVPFGDSNHGYT
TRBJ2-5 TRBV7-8 ASSLVTSETQY
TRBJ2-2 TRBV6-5 ASSYRGVANTGELF
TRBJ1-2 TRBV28 ASNTGANYGYT
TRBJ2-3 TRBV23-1 ASSQSYSFYTDTQY
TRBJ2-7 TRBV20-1 SASPRVREGRSYEQY
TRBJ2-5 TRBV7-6 ASSGGLAGGQETQY
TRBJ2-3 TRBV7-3 ASSLSGGEDTQY
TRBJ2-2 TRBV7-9 ASSSKSAALNTGELF
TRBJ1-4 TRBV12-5 ASGLAPGQWISKLF
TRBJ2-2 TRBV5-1 ASSETSGSSGELF
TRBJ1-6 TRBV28 ASRRDRVYNSPLH
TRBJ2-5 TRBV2 ASRATGRETQY
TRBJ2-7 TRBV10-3 AIDPGQGAYEQY
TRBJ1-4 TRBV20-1 SAREGTDNEKLF
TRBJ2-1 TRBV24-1 ATSDPSGLAGRQDAYNEQF
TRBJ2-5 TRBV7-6 ASSPLAGEEETQY
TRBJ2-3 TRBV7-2 ASSLANLGAPQY
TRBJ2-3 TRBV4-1 ASSQDPGRTDTQY
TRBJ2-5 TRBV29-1 SVIQGEVETQY
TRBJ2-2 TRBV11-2 ASSPVRGSGELF
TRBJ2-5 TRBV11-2 ASSRGLAGLTAQETQY
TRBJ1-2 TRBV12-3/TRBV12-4 ASRGGNYGYT
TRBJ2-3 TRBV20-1 SPPARSSTDTQY
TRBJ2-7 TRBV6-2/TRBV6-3 ASSYSNRDQPYEQY
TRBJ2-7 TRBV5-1 ASSLPAGGDEQY
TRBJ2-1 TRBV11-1 ASSLDLGAHNEQF